A selection of T cell receptor beta chains follows, all from one sample in a study of shared clonotypes between healthy human individuals. Data came from immunoSEQ multiplex PCR; TCRdb stores just in-frame clones and leaves some out. The repertoire holds some 630,000 clones, roughly 96% seen once, with 0.095% to 0.13% in the top ten. Sequencing used naive CD8+ T cells sorted from blood. The receptors were gathered from a woman between 25 and 40 years old in good health. Each CDR3 is given with its conserved first and last residue. Each record gives: V gene, D gene, J gene, clone size, CDR3 DNA, CDR3 protein. D genes are given only for firm matches. The size field is filled for only some rows; it gives once, few, many or a size class.

TRBV7-9	.	TRBJ1-3	.	TGTGCCAGCAGCTTGGATCGAAACACCATATATTTT	CASSLDRNTIYF
TRBV28	.	TRBJ2-2	.	TGTGCCAGCAGGGGTCCCGAGGGGGACACCGGGGAGCTGTTTTTT	CASRGPEGDTGELFF
TRBV28	.	TRBJ1-1	few	TGTGCCAGCAGTTCCTACAGAGAAGGCACTGAAGCTTTCTTT	CASSSYREGTEAFF
TRBV4-1	TRBD1	TRBJ2-7	.	TGCGCCAGCAGCCATTCGCTGATCGAGGGGGCACTTGGTTACGAGCAGTACTTC	CASSHSLIEGALGYEQYF
TRBV6-1	.	TRBJ2-7	.	TGTGCCAGCAGGGACAGAAAGTCCTACGAGCAGTACTTC	CASRDRKSYEQYF
TRBV2	.	TRBJ2-3	.	TGTGCCAGCATGCGAGATACGCAGTATTTT	CASMRDTQYF
TRBV7-8	.	TRBJ2-1	.	TGTGCCAGCAGCCCCGGACCTTCCTACAATGAGCAGTTCTTC	CASSPGPSYNEQFF
TRBV19	TRBD1	TRBJ1-2	once	TGTGCCAGTAGACCTCCGGGACAGGGATTGGACTACACCTTC	CASRPPGQGLDYTF
TRBV27	.	TRBJ2-7	.	TGTGCCAGCAGCAACGGGGCCGAGCAGTACTTC	CASSNGAEQYF
TRBV5-6	.	TRBJ1-1	.	TGTGCCAGCAGCTTGGGAGGGTATGGTGGTCCCACTGAAGCTTTCTTT	CASSLGGYGGPTEAFF
TRBV19	.	TRBJ2-2	.	TGTGCCAGTAGTATGGGGTTTCATAACACCGGGGAGCTGTTTTTT	CASSMGFHNTGELFF
TRBV9	.	TRBJ2-7	.	TGTGCCAGCAGCGGGACGGACTACGAGCAGTACTTC	CASSGTDYEQYF
TRBV2	.	TRBJ1-2	.	TGTGCCAGCCCTTGGTTCGGAGGCTACACCTTC	CASPWFGGYTF
TRBV5-6	.	TRBJ2-3	.	TGTGCCAGCAGCTTGGACCTGACAGATACGCAGTATTTT	CASSLDLTDTQYF
TRBV11-2	TRBD2	TRBJ2-5	.	TGTGCCAGCAGCCTACCCCCGACTAGCGGGACAGGGACCCAGTACTTC	CASSLPPTSGTGTQYF
TRBV27	TRBD2	TRBJ2-7	.	TGTGCCAGCAGTTTAGGGAGGGCCGGTTACGAGCAGTACTTC	CASSLGRAGYEQYF
TRBV19	.	TRBJ1-1	.	TGTGCCAGTAGTGGGGCCGCGGGGTACACTGAAGCTTTCTTT	CASSGAAGYTEAFF
TRBV6-5	TRBD1	TRBJ2-7	few	TGTGCCAGCAGTTACCAGGGACAGCGGTACGAGCAGTACTTC	CASSYQGQRYEQYF
TRBV7-8	.	TRBJ2-5	.	TGTGCCAGCAGCTTAGGGGAACAGGGTACGACCCAGTACTTC	CASSLGEQGTTQYF
TRBV19	.	TRBJ2-2	.	TGTGCCAGTAGTATAGATCTAAGGGCCACCGGGGAGCTGTTTTTT	CASSIDLRATGELFF
TRBV7-9	TRBD2	TRBJ2-6	.	TGTGCCAGCAGCTCGTCGACTAGCGGGGGTTCTGGGGCCAACGTCCTGACTTTC	CASSSSTSGGSGANVLTF
TRBV19	TRBD2	TRBJ2-7	once	TGTGCCAGTAGTATAGATCGGCTAGCGGGAGTCTACGAGCAGTACTTC	CASSIDRLAGVYEQYF
TRBV13	TRBD1	TRBJ2-2	.	TGTGCCAGCAGCTTAGGGACAGGGGGCTACGGGGAGCTGTTTTTT	CASSLGTGGYGELFF
TRBV19	.	TRBJ1-1	.	TGTGCCAGTAGTGACTCCGACCCTGAAGCTTTCTTT	CASSDSDPEAFF
TRBV7-9	TRBD1	TRBJ1-1	.	TGTGCCAGCAGCTACGGGACAGAGGCTTTCTTT	CASSYGTEAFF
TRBV19	TRBD1	TRBJ1-5	.	TGTGCCAGCCTGGGACAGGGATCTTTTGGCAATCAGCCCCAGCATTTT	CASLGQGSFGNQPQHF
TRBV9	.	TRBJ2-2	few	TGTGCCAGCAGCGTAGTCGGGACCGGGGAGCTGTTTTTT	CASSVVGTGELFF
TRBV4-1	.	TRBJ2-7	.	TGCGCCAGCAGCCAAGTCGAAGGGCCAGCCTACGAGCAGTACTTC	CASSQVEGPAYEQYF
TRBV9	.	TRBJ2-2	.	TGTGCCAGCAGCGTAACTTCCGGGGAGCTGTTTTTT	CASSVTSGELFF
TRBV27	.	TRBJ2-6	.	TGTGCCAGCAGTTTATCGCCCGGGGCCTTTCCCAACGTCCTGACTTTC	CASSLSPGAFPNVLTF
TRBV7-2	.	TRBJ2-7	.	TGTGCCAGCAGCCCCGGCGGACACGAGCAGTACTTC	CASSPGGHEQYF
TRBV2	TRBD2	TRBJ2-1	.	TGTGCCAGCAGAGACTTAGCGGGTCGGAGAAATGAGCAGTTCTTC	CASRDLAGRRNEQFF
TRBV9	TRBD2	TRBJ2-2	.	TGTGCCAGCAGCGCGACTAGCGGGAGGGCTTACACCGGGGAGCTGTTTTTT	CASSATSGRAYTGELFF
TRBV5-1	.	TRBJ2-5	.	TGCGCCAGCAGCTTGGTCCTGTCGGTAAACCAAGAGACCCAGTACTTC	CASSLVLSVNQETQYF
TRBV5-1	TRBD2	TRBJ2-7	.	TGCGCCAGCAGCTGGGGGACTAGCACCTACGAGCAGTACTTC	CASSWGTSTYEQYF
TRBV7-6	.	TRBJ1-5	.	TGTGCCAGCAGCTACGGGACACAGAATCAGCCCCAGCATTTT	CASSYGTQNQPQHF
TRBV5-6	.	TRBJ2-3	.	TGTGCCAGCAGCTTTCCCCCCCCATTGGATACGCAGTATTTT	CASSFPPPLDTQYF
TRBV19	.	TRBJ2-7	.	TGTGCCACTAAATTTGGAGGGATAGGGTCCTACGAGCAGTACTTC	CATKFGGIGSYEQYF
TRBV4-1	TRBD2	TRBJ2-7	once	TGCGCCAGCAGACAAGGGACTAGCGGGACCTACGAGCAGTACTTC	CASRQGTSGTYEQYF
TRBV14	.	TRBJ2-3	.	TGTGCCAGCAGCCAATGGCTCGAAGGAGATACGCAGTATTTT	CASSQWLEGDTQYF
TRBV10-2	TRBD2	TRBJ2-7	.	TGCGCCAGCCGTAGCGGGCCCTACGAGCAGTACTTC	CASRSGPYEQYF
TRBV7-6	TRBD2	TRBJ2-3	.	TGTGCCAGCAGCTCTAGCGGGAGGGGAGGGGATACGCAGTATTTT	CASSSSGRGGDTQYF
TRBV5-8	.	TRBJ2-5	.	TGTGCCAGCAGCTTCGCAGAGGTCCAAGAGACCCAGTACTTC	CASSFAEVQETQYF
TRBV5-1	.	TRBJ2-2	.	TGCGCCAGCAGCGCCGGGACCGAGAACACCGGGGAGCTGTTTTTT	CASSAGTENTGELFF
TRBV9	.	TRBJ1-4	.	TGTGCCAGCAGCGTAGAGGCTGGTGAAAAACTGTTTTTT	CASSVEAGEKLFF
TRBV6-5	TRBD2	TRBJ2-7	.	TGTGCCAGCAGTCCCTTCGCGGGAGGGCCCCACGAGCAGTACTTC	CASSPFAGGPHEQYF
TRBV27	TRBD1	TRBJ2-7	once	TGTGCCAGCAGACCCGGGACAGGGTTCGAGCAGTACTTC	CASRPGTGFEQYF
TRBV15	TRBD1	TRBJ2-7	.	TGTGCCACCAGCAGCGGGACAGGGGGGAGCGAGCAGTACTTC	CATSSGTGGSEQYF
TRBV4-1	.	TRBJ2-5	.	TGCGCCAGCAGCGATTGGGTCGGGCAAGAGACCCAGTACTTC	CASSDWVGQETQYF
TRBV4-2	.	TRBJ1-3	.	TGTGCCAGCAGTGCAGGGAGGACAAACACCATATATTTT	CASSAGRTNTIYF
TRBV7-9	TRBD1	TRBJ2-3	.	TGTGCCAGCAGAGATGGACAGGGACTGATAGATACGCAGTATTTT	CASRDGQGLIDTQYF
TRBV6-5	.	TRBJ2-7	.	TGTGCCAGCAGCTACGGGATTGGGGGCGAGCAGTACTTC	CASSYGIGGEQYF
TRBV28	TRBD1	TRBJ2-7	.	TGTGCCAGCAGTTTCTCAGGGGGCTACGAGCAGTACTTC	CASSFSGGYEQYF